The present TCR beta chain was sequenced within a study of T cell repertoires in cytomegalovirus infection. With regard to this clonotype: Its specificity is not known.

TCRdb called the reads again in MiXCR, with one record for every CDR3 protein. In the table there are tens of thousands of distinct CDR3 sequences, 20% to 25% of which are singletons. Germline loops: CDR1 MNHEY, CDR2 SVGEGT. This CDR3 region has 13 residues. Germline trimming cut 8 bases from V and 9 bases from J; bases unmatched to any gene: 6. The rearrangement uses TRBV6-2 or TRBV6-3 and TRBJ2-1; TRBD2 agrees at 11 bases. The sample here was CD8+ T cells from cultured PBMCs, taken from culture after CMV antigen stimulation. The receptor was derived from a human donor in good health (CMV status not recorded). Some clones in this sample may be carry-over from other donors' samples. As DNA, the CDR3 is TGTGCCAGCGATAGCGGGAGGGCCGTTGAGCAGTTCTTC. Translation: CASDSGRAVEQFF.